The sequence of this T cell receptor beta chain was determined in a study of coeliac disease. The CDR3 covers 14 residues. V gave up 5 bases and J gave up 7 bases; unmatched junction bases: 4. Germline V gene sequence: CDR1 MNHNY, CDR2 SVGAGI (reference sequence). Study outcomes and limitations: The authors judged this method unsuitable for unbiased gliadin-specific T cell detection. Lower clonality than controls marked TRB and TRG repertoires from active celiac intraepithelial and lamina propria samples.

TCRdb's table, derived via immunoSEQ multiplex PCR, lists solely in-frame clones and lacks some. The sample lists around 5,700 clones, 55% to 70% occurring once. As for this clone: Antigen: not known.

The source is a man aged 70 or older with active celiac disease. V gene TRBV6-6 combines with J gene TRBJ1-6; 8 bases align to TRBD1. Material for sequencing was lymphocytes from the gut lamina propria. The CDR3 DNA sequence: TGTGCCAGCAGTATACAGGGGGGAAATTCACCCCTCCACTTT. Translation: CASSIQGGNSPLHF.